A selection of T cell receptor beta chains follows, all from one sample in a study of blood T cell repertoires in COVID-19. Libraries were prepared by immunoSEQ multiplex PCR; TCRdb keeps only in-frame clonotypes and omits some of them. The sample has 250,000 to 300,000 clones; 86% are singletons. The sequenced sample consisted of peripheral blood. Receptors were obtained from a woman under 40 with COVID-19, enrolled during active disease. The CDR3 runs from the conserved cysteine through the conserved F or W. Fields, in order: clone size, V gene, J gene, D gene, CDR3 DNA, CDR3 protein. D genes are given only for firm matches. Where a row states a size, it is once, few, many or the class of an expanded clone; other rows omit it.

.	TRBV4-2	TRBJ1-2	.	TGTGCCAGCAGCCAAGTTCCTACTAACTATGGCTACACCTTC	CASSQVPTNYGYTF
.	TRBV2	TRBJ1-1	.	TGTGCCAACGAGGTACCTCTTACTTACGGCACTGAAGCTTTCTTT	CANEVPLTYGTEAFF
.	TRBV2	TRBJ1-1	.	TGTGCCAGCAGCGGGGAGGGGACTGAAGCTTTCTTT	CASSGEGTEAFF
.	TRBV6-6	TRBJ1-5	TRBD1	TGTGCCAGCAGTTTCGGGACAGGGGGCGGGGGTCAGCCCCAGCATTTT	CASSFGTGGGGQPQHF
.	TRBV2	TRBJ2-7	.	TGTGCCAGCAGTGTTGGCGGGGCCGCCTACGAGCAGTACTTC	CASSVGGAAYEQYF
.	TRBV6-5	TRBJ2-1	.	TGTGCCAGCAGTTACGAGGCGGCGGCTTACAATGAGCAGTTCTTC	CASSYEAAAYNEQFF
.	TRBV5-1	TRBJ1-1	.	TGCGCCAGCAGCTTGGGGCAGGGTAAAACTGAAGCTTTCTTT	CASSLGQGKTEAFF
.	TRBV11-2	TRBJ2-7	TRBD1	TGTGCCAGCAGCTTAGCCCCGACAGGGAAGCTCTACGAGCAGTACTTC	CASSLAPTGKLYEQYF
.	TRBV4-2	TRBJ1-2	.	TGTGCCAGCAGCCAAGATGGGGGGAACTATGGCTACACCTTC	CASSQDGGNYGYTF
.	TRBV10-3	TRBJ1-4	TRBD1	TGTGCCATCAGGAAGGGACAGGAGAATGAAAAACTGTTTTTT	CAIRKGQENEKLFF
.	TRBV7-9	TRBJ2-7	TRBD2	TGTGCCAGCAGCTCCACTAGCGGGGGGGTCGAGCAGTACTTC	CASSSTSGGVEQYF
.	TRBV10-1	TRBJ2-7	.	TGCGCCAGCAGTGATCGTTCTACCGTCTCCTCCTACGAGCAGTACTTC	CASSDRSTVSSYEQYF
.	TRBV11-2	TRBJ2-7	.	TGTGCCAGCAGCCTATCGGAGCCCTACGAGCAGTACTTC	CASSLSEPYEQYF
once	TRBV5-4	TRBJ2-5	TRBD2	TGTGCCAGCAGCCCCGGGATAGCGGGGGCGGGGGAGACCCAGTACTTC	CASSPGIAGAGETQYF
.	TRBV3-1/TRBV3-2	TRBJ1-1	.	TGTGCCAGCAGCCAAGCGACCTTTTCTAGTATGAACACTGAAGCTTTCTTT	CASSQATFSSMNTEAFF
once	TRBV6-5	TRBJ1-3	.	TGTGCCAGCAAGGGGGAGGGCACCATATATTTT	CASKGEGTIYF
few	TRBV6-1	TRBJ2-5	TRBD2	TGTGCCAGCAGTGAAGTTGGGAGGGAACAAGAGACCCAGTACTTC	CASSEVGREQETQYF
.	TRBV27	TRBJ2-1	TRBD1	TGTGCCAGTGGGGAGAGGGGACAGGGCCACAATGAGCAGTTCTTC	CASGERGQGHNEQFF
.	TRBV5-1	TRBJ1-6	TRBD1	TGCGCCAGCAGCCCGGACAGGGTTGATTCACCCCTCCACTTT	CASSPDRVDSPLHF
.	TRBV7-2	TRBJ1-1	TRBD1	TGTGCCAGCAGCAAACACAGGGGGAACACTGAAGCTTTCTTT	CASSKHRGNTEAFF
.	TRBV7-6	TRBJ1-4	.	TGTGCCAGCAGGGAGGGAGGCGATGAAAAACTGTTTTTT	CASREGGDEKLFF
.	TRBV6-5	TRBJ2-1	TRBD1	TGTGCCAGCAGCCACGACAGGGTGAGAAATGAGCAGTTCTTC	CASSHDRVRNEQFF
.	TRBV7-8	TRBJ2-1	.	TGTGCCAGCAGCTCCCCCGGGGAGCAGCAGTTCTTC	CASSSPGEQQFF
.	TRBV29-1	TRBJ2-1	.	TGCAGCGTTGAAGAGAGCCAAAGTACCTTTAAATACAATGAGCAGTTCTTC	CSVEESQSTFKYNEQFF
.	TRBV5-1	TRBJ1-1	.	TGCGCCAGCAGCTTGACGGCCCAGGGGTACACTGAAGCTTTCTTT	CASSLTAQGYTEAFF
.	TRBV3-1/TRBV3-2	TRBJ1-2	TRBD1	TGTGCCAGCAGCCTCTCGGACAGGAGACGGGAGGGATCCTATGGCTACACCTTC	CASSLSDRRREGSYGYTF
.	TRBV25-1	TRBJ1-1	.	TGTGCCAGCAGTGAAAGGGGAGGGAACACTGAAGCTTTCTTT	CASSERGGNTEAFF
.	TRBV10-3	TRBJ1-1	.	TGTGCCATCAATACGGGACAAGAAGCTTTCTTT	CAINTGQEAFF
.	TRBV28	TRBJ2-6	.	TGTGCCAGCAGTTTACCATTCGGCTCTGGGGCCAACGTCCTGACTTTC	CASSLPFGSGANVLTF